This TCR beta chain was profiled in a study of Graves' ophthalmopathy and Graves' hyperthyroidism. The overall study: Ophthalmopathy absent within 18 months of follow-up marked hyperthyroidism as stable.

There are a few counts of this clonotype. What it binds is unknown. Beta-chain TCR CDR3 regions were amplified from RNA transcripts. An initial RT-PCR round employing HTBI primers preceded a second-round multiplex PCR. TCRdb used MiXCR to reprocess the multiplex PCR reads, holding one entry per CDR3 protein. The sample yields around 1,000,000 distinct CDR3 sequences, about 40% seen once. Study results and caveats: Using 13 signatures, a model distinguished ophthalmopathy from stable hyperthyroidism, reaching 85% to 90% sensitivity and roughly 80% specificity.

The CDR3 loop spans 15 amino acids. V dropped 6 bases and J dropped 0 bases, with 13 bases sitting between them. In germline, CDR1 is SGDLS, CDR2 YYNGEE. The receptor was derived from an adult man with Graves' hyperthyroidism. Sample: peripheral blood or thyroid tissue (not recorded which). The V and J genes are TRBV9 and TRBJ1-3, with no clear D. CDR3 coding DNA: TGTGCCAGCATGCGGGGAACGAGCTCTGGAAACACCATATATTTT. Residues: CASMRGTSSGNTIYF.